The entry below gives a single T cell receptor (beta chain) sequence along with its context. The data are from a study of blood T cell repertoires in COVID-19. At the level of the study: Spain, Italy and the United States supplied samples that represented acute and convalescent COVID-19. T cells, B-cell-depleted T cells, or PBMCs supplied cDNA or gDNA.

Authors' analysis steps: Reference gene primer amplification gave nucleated cell count estimates. Generated by immunoSEQ multiplex PCR, the TCRdb table keeps only in-frame clones and is missing some. D and trimming come from the DNA, and the V and J calls and clone size come from that table. This table has about 260,000 clones, 88% appearing once. Germline V gene lookup returns CDR1 MNHEY and CDR2 SMNVEV (reference sequence). The CDR3 totals 14 residues. The V and J ends lost 6 bases and 5 bases respectively, with 11 bases between them. Seattle's enrolled individuals joined amid active infection and were then monitored longitudinally.

The TCR sequence derives from a woman in her twenties or thirties with COVID-19, enrolled during active disease. The V and J genes are TRBV27 and TRBJ1-6; weak D call: TRBD1 (6 bases). What was sequenced was peripheral blood. CDR3: CASRYGQNNSPLHF. The CDR3 DNA reads TGTGCCAGCAGGTACGGACAGAATAATTCACCCCTCCACTTT.